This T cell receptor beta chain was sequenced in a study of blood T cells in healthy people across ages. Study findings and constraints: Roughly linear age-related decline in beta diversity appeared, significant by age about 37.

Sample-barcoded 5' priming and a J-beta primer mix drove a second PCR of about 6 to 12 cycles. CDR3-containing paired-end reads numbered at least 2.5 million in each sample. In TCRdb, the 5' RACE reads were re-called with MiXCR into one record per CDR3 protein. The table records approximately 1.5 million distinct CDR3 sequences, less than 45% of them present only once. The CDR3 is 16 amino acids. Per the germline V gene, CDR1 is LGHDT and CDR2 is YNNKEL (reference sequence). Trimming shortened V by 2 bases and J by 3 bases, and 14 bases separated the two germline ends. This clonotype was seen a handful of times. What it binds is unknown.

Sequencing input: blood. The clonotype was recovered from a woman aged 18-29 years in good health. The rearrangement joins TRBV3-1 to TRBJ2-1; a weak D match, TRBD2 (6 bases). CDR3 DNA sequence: TGTGCCAGCAGCCAAAACCGGGACTCGAGCTACAATGAGCAGTTCTTC. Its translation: CASSQNRDSSYNEQFF.